The TCR beta chain under discussion was sequenced for a study of T-cell memory formation after mild COVID-19. Study findings and constraints: The appearance of some responding clones in pre-infection memory suggested that cross-reactive memory joined. Day 15 to 85 contractors were CD4/CD8 balanced; later expanders leaned CD4+.

V was pared by 6 bases and J by 1 base, with 4 bases of the junction left unmatched. The CDR3 is made up of 14 amino acids. Germline lookup yields CDR1 SNHLY and CDR2 FYNNEI. This clonotype was observed a few times. What it recognizes is unknown. After 5'RACE with constant-segment primers, TCR alpha and TCR beta cDNA libraries carrying sample barcodes and UMIs were obtained. TCRdb redid the calling of the 5' RACE reads with MiXCR, one entry per CDR3 protein. The repertoire holds about 400,000 distinct CDR3 sequences, with 23% as singletons. The rearrangement uses TRBV2 and TRBJ2-5, with 8 bases lining up with TRBD2. This TCR was sampled from an adult woman who had mild COVID-19 (a few samples of this study predate the infection). Cell type and time point are not known. The sample was PBMCs or a T cell subset sorted from them (not recorded which). The CDR3 spells CASSPGLVQETQYF. The CDR3 coding sequence is TGTGCCAGCAGCCCGGGACTAGTCCAAGAGACCCAGTACTTC.